A selection of T cell receptor beta chains follows, all from one sample in a study of long-term antiretroviral therapy in people with HIV. Assay used: immunoSEQ multiplex PCR; TCRdb lists only in-frame clones, some missing. Among 20,000 to 30,000 clones listed, approximately 86% were seen once. The sequencing here drew on unsorted PBMCs, taken 1.8 years before starting antiretroviral therapy. These receptors all come from a man aged 50-60 years with HIV. CDR3s include the opening cysteine and the closing phenylalanine or tryptophan. The order of the fields is J gene, V gene, clone size, D gene, CDR3 protein, CDR3 DNA. The D gene is left open where the match is weak. Some rows have no size entry. The others give once, few or many, or a class for an expanded clone.

TRBJ2-7,TRBV5-1,once,.,CASSSVDRRSYEQYF,TGCGCCAGCAGCTCCGTCGATAGACGGTCCTACGAGCAGTACTTC
TRBJ2-7,TRBV5-1,.,.,CASSLGGRVYEQYF,TGCGCCAGCAGCTTGGGGGGGCGCGTTTACGAGCAGTACTTC
TRBJ2-5,TRBV29-1,.,.,CSVAPHQGPGETQYF,TGCAGCGTGGCCCCCCACCAGGGACCAGGGGAGACCCAGTACTTC
TRBJ2-1,TRBV5-4,.,TRBD2,CASSLALAEEQFF,TGTGCCAGCAGCTTGGCGCTAGCGGAGGAGCAGTTCTTC
TRBJ2-7,TRBV25-1,.,.,CASSFGTGTWSYEQYF,TGTGCCAGCAGTTTCGGGACGGGAACATGGTCCTACGAGCAGTACTTC
TRBJ2-3,TRBV18,.,TRBD2,CASSPRPLAGVPDTQYF,TGTGCCAGCTCACCACGCCCACTAGCGGGAGTTCCCGATACGCAGTATTTT
TRBJ1-5,TRBV6-6,.,.,CASSYFGQPQHF,TGTGCCAGCAGTTATTTTGGTCAGCCCCAGCATTTT
TRBJ2-1,TRBV18,.,.,CASSMTGYNEQFF,TGTGCCAGCTCCATGACGGGCTACAATGAGCAGTTCTTC
TRBJ2-2,TRBV7-2,.,.,CASSSTDTGELFF,TGTGCCAGCAGCTCGACGGACACCGGGGAGCTGTTTTTT
TRBJ2-7,TRBV5-5,.,.,CASSRDPGDTYEQYF,TGTGCCAGCAGCCGGGACCCGGGAGACACCTACGAGCAGTACTTC
TRBJ2-3,TRBV5-1,.,TRBD1,CASSLWGQGPDTQYF,TGCGCCAGCAGCCTTTGGGGACAGGGACCAGATACGCAGTATTTT
TRBJ1-2,TRBV5-4,.,.,CASSSTGSYGYTF,TGTGCCAGCAGCTCTACCGGGAGCTATGGCTACACCTTC
TRBJ2-7,TRBV4-3,few,TRBD2,CASSQGRTSTYEQYF,TGCGCCAGCAGCCAAGGCAGGACTAGTACCTACGAGCAGTACTTC
TRBJ2-7,TRBV19,.,.,CASSRTGTLPGEQYF,TGTGCCAGTAGTAGGACCGGGACGCTCCCAGGCGAGCAGTACTTC
TRBJ1-2,TRBV6-5,.,.,CASSWGGLAFF,TGTGCCAGCAGTTGGGGCGGGCTAGCTTTCTTC
TRBJ2-5,TRBV10-3,.,TRBD2,CAISSGGDQETQYF,TGTGCCATCAGCAGCGGGGGAGATCAAGAGACCCAGTACTTC
TRBJ2-3,TRBV5-6,.,TRBD1,CASIQGATDTQYF,TGTGCCAGCATCCAGGGGGCCACAGATACGCAGTATTTT
TRBJ2-6,TRBV30,.,.,CAWSQNRFSGANVLTF,TGTGCCTGGAGTCAAAACAGGTTCTCTGGGGCCAACGTCCTGACTTTC
TRBJ1-5,TRBV27,.,.,CASSVTSPGGGWPQHF,TGTGCCAGCAGTGTAACCTCCCCGGGTGGGGGGTGGCCCCAGCATTTT
TRBJ1-4,TRBV7-2,.,.,CASSSRGSNEKLFF,TGTGCCAGCAGCTCGAGGGGTAGTAATGAAAAACTGTTTTTT
TRBJ1-2,TRBV2,.,TRBD1,CASHPTGENYGYTF,TGTGCCAGCCATCCTACAGGGGAGAACTATGGCTACACCTTC
TRBJ1-6,TRBV5-4,.,.,CASSVGVGTNNSPLHF,TGTGCCAGCAGCGTGGGGGTGGGCACAAATAATTCACCCCTCCACTTT
TRBJ1-3,TRBV14,once,.,CASSRRGAGNTIYF,TGTGCCAGCAGCCGCCGGGGGGCTGGAAACACCATATATTTT
TRBJ1-2,TRBV28,.,TRBD1,CASSWGQGVGYTF,TGTGCCAGCAGTTGGGGACAGGGGGTTGGCTACACCTTC
TRBJ2-7,TRBV5-1,once,.,CASSMQGSYEQYF,TGCGCCAGCAGCATGCAGGGATCCTACGAGCAGTACTTC
TRBJ2-7,TRBV27,.,TRBD1,CASRSRTGKLEQYF,TGTGCCAGCAGATCCAGGACAGGGAAACTCGAGCAGTACTTC
TRBJ2-4,TRBV11-2,.,.,CASSPRTPEHIQYF,TGTGCCAGCAGCCCCCGGACTCCAGAACACATTCAGTACTTC
TRBJ2-7,TRBV6-6,.,.,CASSKQGDEQYF,TGTGCCAGCAGTAAACAGGGAGACGAGCAGTACTTC
TRBJ2-3,TRBV6-1,.,TRBD2,CASSDTRLAGADTQYF,TGTGCCAGCAGTGACACAAGACTAGCGGGGGCAGATACGCAGTATTTT
TRBJ1-1,TRBV5-1,few,.,CASSDRNEAFF,TGCGCCAGCAGTGACAGAAATGAAGCTTTCTTT
TRBJ2-2,TRBV9,.,.,CASSAPSVVSDTGELFF,TGTGCCAGCAGCGCCCCTTCGGTAGTCTCCGACACCGGGGAGCTGTTTTTT
TRBJ2-1,TRBV30,.,.,CAWRRSSSYNEQFF,TGTGCCTGGAGGCGCTCTAGCTCCTACAATGAGCAGTTCTTC
TRBJ1-1,TRBV6-6,.,.,CASRTGRPEAFF,TGTGCCAGCAGAACAGGGCGGCCTGAAGCTTTCTTT
TRBJ2-7,TRBV30,.,TRBD1,CAWSVAVRTGGSYEQYF,TGTGCCTGGAGTGTAGCCGTGCGGACAGGGGGCTCCTACGAGCAGTACTTC
TRBJ2-3,TRBV9,.,TRBD2,CASSAGRWRAGGQHLSGDTQYF,TGTGCCAGCAGCGCCGGTCGGTGGAGAGCGGGAGGGCAGCACCTGAGCGGTGATACGCAGTATTTT
TRBJ1-1,TRBV10-3,once,.,CAISEGRSRTEAFF,TGTGCCATCAGTGAGGGCCGGAGTCGCACTGAAGCTTTCTTT
TRBJ2-7,TRBV5-1,.,.,CASGLSHPYEQYF,TGCGCCAGCGGTTTGAGTCATCCCTACGAGCAGTACTTC
TRBJ2-5,TRBV4-1,.,TRBD1,CASSQPGQDPSETQYF,TGCGCCAGCAGCCAGCCAGGACAGGACCCCTCAGAGACCCAGTACTTC
TRBJ2-7,TRBV5-1,.,.,CASSQVGGLHYEQYF,TGCGCCAGCAGCCAGGTCGGGGGCCTCCACTACGAGCAGTACTTC
TRBJ1-2,TRBV7-3,.,TRBD1,CASSSTPGQAYGYTF,TGTGCCAGCAGCTCGACGCCCGGACAGGCTTATGGCTACACCTTC
TRBJ2-3,TRBV7-9,.,TRBD2,CASSSRLAGRTDTQYF,TGTGCCAGCAGCTCAAGACTAGCGGGAAGGACAGATACGCAGTATTTT
TRBJ1-5,TRBV5-1,.,.,CASSPAGATNQPQHF,TGCGCCAGCAGCCCTGCAGGGGCCACCAATCAGCCCCAGCATTTT
TRBJ2-3,TRBV18,.,TRBD2,CASSPPRLAGGPPRSTDTQYF,TGTGCCAGCTCACCCCCCCGACTAGCGGGAGGGCCGCCGCGATCAACAGATACGCAGTATTTT
TRBJ1-3,TRBV19,.,.,CASKPPGFSGNTIYF,TGTGCCAGTAAACCCCCAGGGTTCTCTGGAAACACCATATATTTT
TRBJ2-1,TRBV30,.,.,CASGTFYNEQFF,TGTGCCTCCGGGACTTTTTACAATGAGCAGTTCTTC
TRBJ2-1,TRBV9,.,.,CASSVFGAEQFF,TGTGCCAGCAGCGTATTTGGGGCTGAGCAGTTCTTC
TRBJ2-7,TRBV5-4,.,.,CASSLKRGNYEQYF,TGTGCCAGCAGCTTGAAGAGGGGAAACTACGAGCAGTACTTC
TRBJ1-5,TRBV10-3,.,.,CAISESYGGSNQPQHF,TGTGCCATCAGTGAGTCTTATGGGGGGTCTAATCAGCCCCAGCATTTT
TRBJ1-2,TRBV30,.,.,CAWSTLQGFGYTF,TGTGCCTGGAGTACACTACAGGGTTTCGGCTACACCTTC
TRBJ1-3,TRBV27,once,.,CASRRSSGNTIYF,TGTGCCAGCAGGCGGAGCTCTGGAAACACCATATATTTT
TRBJ1-2,TRBV27,.,.,CASSSSGVYGYTF,TGTGCCAGCAGTTCCTCGGGGGTCTATGGCTACACCTTC
TRBJ1-1,TRBV28,.,TRBD1,CASSIDRGLRAFF,TGTGCCAGCAGTATTGACAGGGGGTTGAGAGCTTTCTTT
TRBJ1-1,TRBV11-2,once,.,CASSWDGQNTEAFF,TGTGCCAGCAGCTGGGACGGACAGAACACTGAAGCTTTCTTT
TRBJ1-2,TRBV28,.,.,CASSLSRYGYTF,TGTGCCAGCAGTTTATCCAGATATGGCTACACCTTC